The entry that follows covers one T cell receptor (beta chain) sequence. The record originates from a study of patients and donors after allogeneic stem cell transplantation. TCRdb fed the RT-PCR reads into MiXCR, producing one record per CDR3 protein. The data hold fewer than 200,000 distinct CDR3 sequences, with 30% observed a single time. Germline values: CDR1 SGHRS, CDR2 YFSETQ. V was pared by 4 bases and J by 0 bases, with 6 bases of the junction left unmatched. The CDR3 is 15 residues long. The rearrangement uses TRBV5-1 and TRBJ2-7; 8 bases align to TRBD1. The sequence derives from a human donor who was either an allogeneic HSCT recipient or a stem cell or donor lymphocyte infusion donor (not recorded which). It is not recorded whose cells these are; they may come from a transplant donor. Material: blood, either unsorted or a sorted T cell fraction (not recorded which). The CDR3 loop is CASSGGTGSSYEQYF. CDR3 in DNA: TGCGCCAGCAGCGGCGGGACAGGCAGCTCCTACGAGCAGTACTTC.